The rows below give T cell receptor beta chains drawn from one sample of a study of T-cell memory formation after mild COVID-19. TCRdb re-derived calls from the 5' RACE reads in MiXCR, one entry per CDR3 protein. The sample consists of roughly 450,000 distinct CDR3 sequences, about 20% of them appearing once. The sample consisted of PBMCs or a T cell subset sorted from them (not recorded which). The receptor source for this set is an adult woman who had mild COVID-19 (a few samples of this study predate the infection). Cell type and time point are not known. CDR3s include the opening cysteine and the closing phenylalanine or tryptophan. Each record gives: D gene, clone size, J gene, V gene, CDR3 DNA, CDR3 protein. A D gene is named only where the DNA matches it firmly. Size is stated for part of the rows, as once, few or many counts, or as a class when the clone is expanded.

d_gene: TRBD1; abundance: NA; j_gene: TRBJ1-2; v_gene: TRBV18; CDR3nt: TGTGCCAGCTCACCAACAGGGGATGGCTACACCTTC; CDR3aa: CASSPTGDGYTF
d_gene: TRBD2; abundance: NA; j_gene: TRBJ2-7; v_gene: TRBV11-2; CDR3nt: TGTGCCAGCAGCTCAGAAGGACTAGCGGGAAGCGAGCAGTACTTC; CDR3aa: CASSSEGLAGSEQYF
d_gene: TRBD2; abundance: many; j_gene: TRBJ2-1; v_gene: TRBV5-1; CDR3nt: TGCGCCAGCTTGGCCCCCCTAGCGGGGGGTTACAATGAGCAGTTCTTC; CDR3aa: CASLAPLAGGYNEQFF
d_gene: TRBD2; abundance: NA; j_gene: TRBJ2-1; v_gene: TRBV7-2; CDR3nt: TGTGCCAGCCGACTGACTAGCGGGAGCGATGAGCAGTTCTTC; CDR3aa: CASRLTSGSDEQFF
d_gene: NA; abundance: NA; j_gene: TRBJ1-2; v_gene: TRBV6-1; CDR3nt: TGTGCCAGCAGTGATAACCCCCGGAGAGGAGGCTACACCTTC; CDR3aa: CASSDNPRRGGYTF
d_gene: NA; abundance: few; j_gene: TRBJ2-7; v_gene: TRBV20-1; CDR3nt: TGCAGTGCTAGAGGAGACTTTCACGAGCAGTACTTC; CDR3aa: CSARGDFHEQYF
d_gene: TRBD1; abundance: many; j_gene: TRBJ1-2; v_gene: TRBV20-1; CDR3nt: TGCAGTGCTTCCGAGGGGGCAGTTGATGGCTACACCTTC; CDR3aa: CSASEGAVDGYTF
d_gene: NA; abundance: many; j_gene: TRBJ1-1; v_gene: TRBV5-5; CDR3nt: TGTGCCAGCAGCTTCCGACAGAACACTGAAGCTTTCTTT; CDR3aa: CASSFRQNTEAFF
d_gene: NA; abundance: NA; j_gene: TRBJ2-7; v_gene: TRBV6-6; CDR3nt: TGTGCCAGCACCAACAGGGGGGGACAGGCCAAAGGCCACGAGCAGTACTTC; CDR3aa: CASTNRGGQAKGHEQYF
d_gene: TRBD2; abundance: NA; j_gene: TRBJ2-1; v_gene: TRBV20-1; CDR3nt: TGCAGTGCTAGAGATCGGCGGGAGAATTACAATGAGCAGTTCTTC; CDR3aa: CSARDRRENYNEQFF
d_gene: TRBD1; abundance: NA; j_gene: TRBJ1-2; v_gene: TRBV12-3/TRBV12-4; CDR3nt: TGTGCCAGCAGGGTTACAGGGGGCTACGGCTACACCTTC; CDR3aa: CASRVTGGYGYTF
d_gene: NA; abundance: NA; j_gene: TRBJ2-3; v_gene: TRBV12-3/TRBV12-4; CDR3nt: TGTGCCAGCAGTCCAGAGACTCACCCCACAGATACGCAGTATTTT; CDR3aa: CASSPETHPTDTQYF
d_gene: NA; abundance: once; j_gene: TRBJ1-2; v_gene: TRBV3-1; CDR3nt: TGTGCCAGCAGCCAAACTCCTAACTATGGCTACACCTTC; CDR3aa: CASSQTPNYGYTF
d_gene: NA; abundance: NA; j_gene: TRBJ1-1; v_gene: TRBV6-5; CDR3nt: TGTGCCAGCAGTTATACAGGGTGCACTGAAGCTTTCTTT; CDR3aa: CASSYTGCTEAFF
d_gene: NA; abundance: NA; j_gene: TRBJ2-7; v_gene: TRBV7-9; CDR3nt: TGTGCCAGCAGCTTAGTCTTGCAGCAACCCTACGGGCAGTACTTC; CDR3aa: CASSLVLQQPYGQYF